This TCR beta chain is from a study of blood T cells in healthy people across ages. Study-level results: Roughly linearly, TCR beta diversity per million T cells fell as age increased. As naive T cell percentage varied, TCR beta diversity correlated strongly with it. Unsorted PBMCs prevented conclusive naive versus antigen-experienced comparison.

V was cut by 0 bases and J by 7 bases, with 9 bases left in between. The CDR3 is made up of 12 amino acids. Germline V gene lookup returns CDR1 DFQATT and CDR2 SNEGSKA (reference sequence). As regards this clonotype: Its antigen is still unknown.

A sample-barcoded 5' primer and a J-beta primer mix were used in a second PCR of about 7 to 12 cycles. Each cDNA was tagged by a template-switch adaptor containing 12 random nucleotides. TCRdb reanalysed the 5' RACE reads using MiXCR and keeps one entry per CDR3 protein. Here the sample spans hundreds of thousands of distinct CDR3 sequences, around half being singletons. Sequenced sample: blood. The chain employs TRBV20-1 and TRBJ1-2; no firm D call. This clonotype was obtained from a woman between 55 and 75 years old in good health. The CDR3 DNA reads TGCAGTGCTAGAGAGGGGAGGTGTGGCTACACCTTC. Its protein is CSAREGRCGYTF.